By frequency, the clone carrying this T cell receptor (beta chain) registers medium-sized. Its antigen remains unknown. Preparation of TRB cDNA libraries relied on 5' RACE carrying UMI labels. TCRdb re-called the 5' RACE reads; every CDR3 protein appears as one record, without DNA. This table lists 7,000 to 7,500 distinct CDR3 sequences. This sample stems from a study of CXCR3-negative and CXCR3-positive naive CD8 T cells. General study findings and limits: Researchers report that CXCR3-positive naive cells carry more hydrophobic TRB CDR3s than CXCR3-negative naive cells.

The germline CDR1 and CDR2 sequences are SQVTM and ANQGSEA. This CDR3 is 14 amino acids long. The sequence derives from a human donor in good health. Some clones in this sample may be carry-over from other donors' samples. The source material was naive CXCR3+ CD8+ T cells from blood. Subset: CD45RO-CCR7+CD27+CD95- naive CD8+ T cells expressing CXCR3 (TNR3+). The chain recombines TRBV29-1 with TRBJ2-3; TCRdb names TRBD1, which stays unverified in the absence of DNA. The CDR3 region is CSVEGGSRTDTQYF.